Below are 6 T cell receptor beta chains sequenced from a single sample in a study of blood T cell repertoires in COVID-19. Assay: immunoSEQ multiplex PCR; the TCRdb copy retains only in-frame clones and omits some. Among approximately 240,000 clones, roughly 81% were seen once, and the ten largest hold around 3%. Sequenced input: peripheral blood. The origin of the receptors is a man aged 50-59 years who had recovered from COVID-19.

The table lists this clone with a few counts. The chain joins TRBV18 to TRBJ1-1; D is unresolved. V shed 6 bases and J shed 5 bases, with 13 bases lying between them. The length of the CDR3 is 13 residues. CDR1 is KGHSH and CDR2 is LQKENI in the germline V gene. The CDR3 sequence: CASSATTRTEAFF. The DNA of the CDR3 is TGTGCCAGCTCCGCCACGACAAGGACTGAAGCTTTCTTT.

This chain joins TRBV28 and TRBJ2-5, with 9 bases that match TRBD2. Losses at the gene ends were 5 bases for V and 5 bases for J; bases not matched to a gene: 15. Germline V gene data show CDR1 as MDHEN and CDR2 as SYDVKM. The CDR3 length is 17 residues. The CDR3 DNA reads TGTGCCAGCAGTCCCCGGGGAGGCGGGAGGGCCACGGAGACCCAGTACTTC. The encoded protein is CASSPRGGGRATETQYF.

This clone was seen once. The chain employs TRBV5-4 and TRBJ2-1; 7 bases match TRBD2. Germline V lookup: CDR1 SGHNT, CDR2 YYREEE (reference sequence). The junction had 12 bases not matched to a gene; V was cut back by 2 bases and J by 7 bases. The CDR3 is made up of 16 amino acids. For the CDR3, the DNA is TGTGCCAGCAGCTTAAAAGGCGGGAGTAAGGTGAATGAGCAGTTCTTC. Translated, it gives CASSLKGGSKVNEQFF.

This clone was observed once. The chain carries TRBV5-1 and TRBJ1-4, with 8 bases lining up with TRBD1. Germline trimming cut 1 base from V and 8 bases from J; bases unmatched to any gene: 4. The CDR3 is made up of 14 amino acids. The germline V gene has CDR1 SGHRS and CDR2 YFSETQ. CDR3 loop: CASSLRQGWEKLFF. In nucleotides, the CDR3 is TGCGCCAGCAGCTTGAGACAGGGGTGGGAAAAACTGTTTTTT.

V usage is TRBV28 and J usage is TRBJ1-5; 9 bases are shared with TRBD1. Germline CDR1 reads MDHEN; CDR2 reads SYDVKM. With 2 bases clipped from V and 6 bases from J, the junction kept 8 bases outside the gene matches. The CDR3 spans 16 residues. The CDR3 nucleotides are TGTGCCAGCAGTTTAGGGACAGGGACGTTCGTTCAGCCCCAGCATTTT. Translating it yields CASSLGTGTFVQPQHF.

The rearrangement links TRBV2 to TRBJ2-7, with TRBD2 matching 7 bases. The J segment lost 5 bases and the V segment lost 8 bases, leaving 15 bases of the junction unmatched. This CDR3 region has 15 residues. Germline V lookup: CDR1 SNHLY, CDR2 FYNNEI. This chain's CDR3 is CASSSAFLGGNEQYF. The CDR3 DNA reads TGTGCCAGCTCCTCCGCGTTCTTGGGAGGGAACGAGCAGTACTTC. The full variable domain, in which reference TRBV2 and TRBJ2-7 provide the parts outside the CDR3, is EPEVTQTPSHQVTQMGQEVILRCVPISNHLYFYWYRQILGQKVEFLVSFYNNEISEKSEIFDDQFSVERPDGSNFTLKIRSTKLEDSAMYFCASSSAFLGGNEQYFGPGTRLTVT.